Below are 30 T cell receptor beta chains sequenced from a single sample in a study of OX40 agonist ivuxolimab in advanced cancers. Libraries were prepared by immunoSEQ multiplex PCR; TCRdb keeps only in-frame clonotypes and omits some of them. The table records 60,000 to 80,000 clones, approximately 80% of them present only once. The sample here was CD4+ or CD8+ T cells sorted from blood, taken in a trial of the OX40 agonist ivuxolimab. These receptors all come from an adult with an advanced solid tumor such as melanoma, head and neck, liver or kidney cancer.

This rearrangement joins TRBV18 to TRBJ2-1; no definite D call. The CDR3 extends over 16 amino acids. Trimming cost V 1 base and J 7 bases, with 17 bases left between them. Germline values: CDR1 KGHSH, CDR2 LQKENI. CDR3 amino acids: CASSPRGEEWQNEQFF. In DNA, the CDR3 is TGTGCCAGCTCACCACGAGGAGAGGAGTGGCAAAATGAGCAGTTCTTC.

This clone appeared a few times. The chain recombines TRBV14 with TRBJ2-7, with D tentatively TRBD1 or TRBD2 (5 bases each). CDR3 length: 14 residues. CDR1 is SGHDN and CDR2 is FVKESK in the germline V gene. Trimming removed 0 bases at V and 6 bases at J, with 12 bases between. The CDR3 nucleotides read TGTGCCAGCAGCCAAGATCTGTGGGGGAGCGAGCAGTACTTC. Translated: CASSQDLWGSEQYF.

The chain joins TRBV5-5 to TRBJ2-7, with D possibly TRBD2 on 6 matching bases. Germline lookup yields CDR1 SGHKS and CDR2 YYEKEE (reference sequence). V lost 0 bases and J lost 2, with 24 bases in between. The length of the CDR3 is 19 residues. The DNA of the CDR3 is TGTGCCAGCAGCTTGGGCTTGGGGCTTACGGGAGTGGGAACCTACGAGCAGTACTTC. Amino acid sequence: CASSLGLGLTGVGTYEQYF. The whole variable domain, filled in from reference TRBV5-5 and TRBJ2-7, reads DAGVTQSPTHLIKTRGQQVTLRCSPISGHKSVSWYQQVLGQGPQFIFQYYEKEERGRGNFPDRFSARQFPNYSSELNVNALLLGDSALYLCASSLGLGLTGVGTYEQYFGPGTRLTVT.

Here the CDR3 reads CASRTSGDNEQFF. CDR3 sequence (DNA): TGTGCCAGCAGGACGAGCGGTGACAATGAGCAGTTCTTC. The chain links TRBV6-1 to TRBJ2-1; the D gene is possibly TRBD2 (5 bases). V lost 6 bases and J lost 5, with 11 bases in between. Per germline, CDR1 MNHNS and CDR2 SASEGT. CDR3 length: 13 residues.

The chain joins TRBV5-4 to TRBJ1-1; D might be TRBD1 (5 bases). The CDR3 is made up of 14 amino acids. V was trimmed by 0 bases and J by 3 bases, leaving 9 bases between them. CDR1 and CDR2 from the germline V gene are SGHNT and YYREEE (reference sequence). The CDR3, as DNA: TGTGCCAGCAGCTTGGGGGGGTCGTACACTGAAGCTTTCTTT. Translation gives CASSLGGSYTEAFF.

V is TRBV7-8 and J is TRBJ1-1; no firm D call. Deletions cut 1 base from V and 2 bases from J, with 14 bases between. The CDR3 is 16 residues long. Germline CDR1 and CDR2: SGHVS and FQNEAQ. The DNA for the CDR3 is TGTGCCAGCAGCTTAGGCTCGCGGACGGTTAACACTGAAGCTTTCTTT. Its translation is CASSLGSRTVNTEAFF.

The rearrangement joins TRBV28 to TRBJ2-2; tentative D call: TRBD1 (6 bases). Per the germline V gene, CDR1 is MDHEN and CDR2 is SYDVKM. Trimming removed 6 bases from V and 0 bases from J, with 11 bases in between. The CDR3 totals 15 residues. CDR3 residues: CASSPGTPNTGELFF. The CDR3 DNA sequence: TGTGCCAGCAGCCCCGGGACACCGAACACCGGGGAGCTGTTTTTT.

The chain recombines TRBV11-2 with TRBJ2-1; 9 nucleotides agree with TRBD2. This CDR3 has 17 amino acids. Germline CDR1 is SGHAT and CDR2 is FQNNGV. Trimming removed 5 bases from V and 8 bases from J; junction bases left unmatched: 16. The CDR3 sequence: CASSLRLGGRVGDEQFF. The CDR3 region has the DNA TGTGCCAGCAGCCTAAGATTGGGCGGGAGGGTAGGCGATGAGCAGTTCTTC.

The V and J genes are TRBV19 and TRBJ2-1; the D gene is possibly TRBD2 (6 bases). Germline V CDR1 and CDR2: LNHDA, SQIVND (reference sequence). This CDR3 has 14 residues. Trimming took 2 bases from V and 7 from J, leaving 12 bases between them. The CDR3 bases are TGTGCCAGTAGTATATTCGGGAGTGTTAATGAGCAGTTCTTC. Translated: CASSIFGSVNEQFF.

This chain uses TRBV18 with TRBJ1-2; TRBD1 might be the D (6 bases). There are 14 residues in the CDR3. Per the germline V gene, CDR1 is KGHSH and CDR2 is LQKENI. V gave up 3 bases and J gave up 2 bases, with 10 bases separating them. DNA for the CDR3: TGTGCCAGCTCACCTCGGACAGAGAACTATGGCTACACCTTC. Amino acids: CASSPRTENYGYTF.

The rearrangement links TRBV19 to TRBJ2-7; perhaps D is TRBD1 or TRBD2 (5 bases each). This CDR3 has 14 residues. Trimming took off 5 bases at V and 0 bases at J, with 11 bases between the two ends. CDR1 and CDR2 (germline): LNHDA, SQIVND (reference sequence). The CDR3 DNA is TGTGCCAGTAGTCCACGGGACGACTCCTACGAGCAGTACTTC. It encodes CASSPRDDSYEQYF. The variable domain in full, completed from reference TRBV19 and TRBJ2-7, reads DGGITQSPKYLFRKEGQNVTLSCEQNLNHDAMYWYRQDPGQGLRLIYYSQIVNDFQKGDIAEGYSVSREKKESFPLTVTSAQKNPTAFYLCASSPRDDSYEQYFGPGTRLTVT.

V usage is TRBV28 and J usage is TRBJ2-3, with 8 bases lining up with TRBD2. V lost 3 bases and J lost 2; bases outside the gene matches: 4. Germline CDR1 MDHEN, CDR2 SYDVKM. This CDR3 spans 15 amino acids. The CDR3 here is CASSFRGRITDTQYF. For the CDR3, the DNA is TGTGCCAGCAGTTTTCGCGGGAGGATCACAGATACGCAGTATTTT.

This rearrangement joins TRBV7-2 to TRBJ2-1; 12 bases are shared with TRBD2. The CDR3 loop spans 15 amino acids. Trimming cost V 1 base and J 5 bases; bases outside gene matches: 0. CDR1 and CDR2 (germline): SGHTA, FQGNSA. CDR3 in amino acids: CASSLGTSGNNEQFF. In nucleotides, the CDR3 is TGTGCCAGCAGCTTAGGGACTAGCGGGAACAATGAGCAGTTCTTC.

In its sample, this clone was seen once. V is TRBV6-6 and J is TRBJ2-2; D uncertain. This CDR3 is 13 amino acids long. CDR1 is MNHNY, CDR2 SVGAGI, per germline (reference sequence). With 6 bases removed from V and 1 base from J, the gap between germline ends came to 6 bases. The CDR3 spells CASSQGNTGELFF. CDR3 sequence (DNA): TGTGCCAGCAGCCAAGGGAACACCGGGGAGCTGTTTTTT.

The DNA of the CDR3 is TGTGCCAGCAGCCAATCTCCAAGACTGACAGGAGTAAATAAAGCTTTCTTT. Its translation: CASSQSPRLTGVNKAFF. This chain uses TRBV14 with TRBJ1-1; possible D gene TRBD1, 6 bases. CDR3 length equals 17 residues. The V and J ends lost 2 bases and 9 bases respectively, with 25 bases between them. In germline, CDR1 is SGHDN, CDR2 FVKESK.

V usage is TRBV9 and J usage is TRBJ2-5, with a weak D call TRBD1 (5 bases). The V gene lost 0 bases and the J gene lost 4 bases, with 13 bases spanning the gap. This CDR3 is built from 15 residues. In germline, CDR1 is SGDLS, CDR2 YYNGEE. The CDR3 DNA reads TGTGCCAGCAGCGTAGCTGCAGGGTTAGGAGAGACCCAGTACTTC. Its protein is CASSVAAGLGETQYF.

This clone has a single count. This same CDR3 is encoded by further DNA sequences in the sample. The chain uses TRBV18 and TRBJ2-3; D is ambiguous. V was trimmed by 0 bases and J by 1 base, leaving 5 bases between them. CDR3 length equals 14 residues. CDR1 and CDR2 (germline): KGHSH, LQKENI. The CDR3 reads CASSPPDGTDTQYF. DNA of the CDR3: TGTGCCAGCTCACCACCGGACGGCACAGATACGCAGTATTTT.

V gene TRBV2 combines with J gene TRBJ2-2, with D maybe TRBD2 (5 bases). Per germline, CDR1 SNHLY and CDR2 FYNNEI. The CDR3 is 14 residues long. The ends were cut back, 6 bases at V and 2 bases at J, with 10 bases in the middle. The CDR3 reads CASRGSGNTGELFF. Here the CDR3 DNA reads TGTGCCAGCAGGGGGAGTGGTAACACCGGGGAGCTGTTTTTT.

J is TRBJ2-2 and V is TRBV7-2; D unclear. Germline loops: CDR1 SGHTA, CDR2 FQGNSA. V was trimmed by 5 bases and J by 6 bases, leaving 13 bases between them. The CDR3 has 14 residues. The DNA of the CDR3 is TGTGCCAGCAGCCCCCCCGCGAGCGCCGGGGAGCTGTTTTTT. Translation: CASSPPASAGELFF.

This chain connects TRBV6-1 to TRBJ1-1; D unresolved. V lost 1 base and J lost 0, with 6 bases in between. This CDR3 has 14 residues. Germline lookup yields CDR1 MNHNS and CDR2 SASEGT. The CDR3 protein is CASSEDLLNTEAFF. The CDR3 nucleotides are TGTGCCAGCAGTGAAGACCTTCTGAACACTGAAGCTTTCTTT.

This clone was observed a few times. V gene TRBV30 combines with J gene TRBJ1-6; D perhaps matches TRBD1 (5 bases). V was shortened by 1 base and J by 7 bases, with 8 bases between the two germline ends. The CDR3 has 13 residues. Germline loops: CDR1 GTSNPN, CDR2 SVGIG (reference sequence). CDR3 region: CAWSAGRNSPLHF. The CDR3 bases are TGTGCCTGGAGTGCAGGGCGCAATTCACCCCTCCACTTT.

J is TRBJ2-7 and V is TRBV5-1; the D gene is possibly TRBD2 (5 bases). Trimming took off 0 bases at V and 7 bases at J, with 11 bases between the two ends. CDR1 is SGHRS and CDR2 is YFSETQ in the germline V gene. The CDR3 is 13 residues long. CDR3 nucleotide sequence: TGCGCCAGCAGCTTGGCCGGGGATGGGGAGCAGTACTTC. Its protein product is CASSLAGDGEQYF.

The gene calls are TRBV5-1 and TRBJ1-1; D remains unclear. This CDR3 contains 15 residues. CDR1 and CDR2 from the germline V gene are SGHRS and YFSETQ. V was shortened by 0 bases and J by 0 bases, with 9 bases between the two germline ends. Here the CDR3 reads CASSLAGGMNTEAFF. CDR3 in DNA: TGCGCCAGCAGCTTGGCAGGAGGCATGAACACTGAAGCTTTCTTT.

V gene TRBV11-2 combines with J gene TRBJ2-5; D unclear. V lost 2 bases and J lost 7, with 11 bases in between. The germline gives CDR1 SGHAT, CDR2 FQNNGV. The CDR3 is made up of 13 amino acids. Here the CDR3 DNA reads TGTGCCAGCAGCTTATCGGCCGAAGGGACCCAGTACTTC. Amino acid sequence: CASSLSAEGTQYF.

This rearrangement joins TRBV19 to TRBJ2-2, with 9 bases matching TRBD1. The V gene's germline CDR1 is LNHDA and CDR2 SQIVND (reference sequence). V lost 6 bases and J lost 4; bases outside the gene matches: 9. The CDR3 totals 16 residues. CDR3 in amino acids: CASRVTGGIGTGELFF. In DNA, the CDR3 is TGTGCCAGTAGGGTAACAGGGGGCATCGGCACCGGGGAGCTGTTTTTT.

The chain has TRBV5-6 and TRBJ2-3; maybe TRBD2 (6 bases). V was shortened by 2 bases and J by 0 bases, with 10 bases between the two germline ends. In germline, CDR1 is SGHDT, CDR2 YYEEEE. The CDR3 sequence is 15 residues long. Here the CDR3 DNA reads TGTGCCAGCAGCTTAATAGCGGCTAGCACAGATACGCAGTATTTT. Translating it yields CASSLIAASTDTQYF.

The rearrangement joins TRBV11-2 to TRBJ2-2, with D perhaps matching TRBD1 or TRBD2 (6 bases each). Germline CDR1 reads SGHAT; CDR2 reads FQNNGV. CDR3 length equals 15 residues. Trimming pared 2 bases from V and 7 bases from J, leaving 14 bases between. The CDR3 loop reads CASSLLGGFGGELFF. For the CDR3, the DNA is TGTGCCAGCAGCTTATTAGGGGGGTTTGGCGGGGAGCTGTTTTTT. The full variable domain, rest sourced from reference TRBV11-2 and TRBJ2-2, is EAGVAQSPRYKIIEKRQSVAFWCNPISGHATLYWYQQILGQGPKLLIQFQNNGVVDDSQLPKDRFSAERLKGVDSTLKIQPAKLEDSAVYLCASSLLGGFGGELFFGEGSRLTVL.

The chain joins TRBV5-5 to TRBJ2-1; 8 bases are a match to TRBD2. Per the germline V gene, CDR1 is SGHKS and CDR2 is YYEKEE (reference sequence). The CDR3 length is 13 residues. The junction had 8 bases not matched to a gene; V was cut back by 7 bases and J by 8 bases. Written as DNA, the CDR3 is TGTGCCAGCTCCGGGACTAGTTTGGATGAGCAGTTCTTC. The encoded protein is CASSGTSLDEQFF.

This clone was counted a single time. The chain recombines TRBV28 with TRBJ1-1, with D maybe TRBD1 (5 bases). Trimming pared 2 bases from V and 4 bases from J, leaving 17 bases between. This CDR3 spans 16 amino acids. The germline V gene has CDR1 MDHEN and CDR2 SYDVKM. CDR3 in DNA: TGTGCCAGCAGTTTACTGACAGTCCCAACCCTCACTGAAGCTTTCTTT. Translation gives CASSLLTVPTLTEAFF.

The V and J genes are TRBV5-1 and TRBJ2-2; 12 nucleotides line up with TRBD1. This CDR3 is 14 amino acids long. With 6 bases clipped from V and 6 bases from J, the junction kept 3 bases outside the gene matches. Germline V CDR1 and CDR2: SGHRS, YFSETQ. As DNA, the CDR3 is TGCGCCAGCAAGGGGACAGGGGGCCCCGGGGAGCTGTTTTTT. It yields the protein CASKGTGGPGELFF.